This TCR beta chain was observed in a study of blood T cell repertoires in COVID-19. For the study at large: COVID-19 samples from acute and convalescent phases originated in the United States, Italy and Spain. PBMCs, B-cell-depleted T cells, or T cells provided the cDNA or gDNA that made up the material.

CDR1 and CDR2 (germline): SGHDT, YYEEEE. The CDR3 loop spans 15 amino acids. V gave up 3 bases and J gave up 4 bases; unmatched junction bases: 6. Authors' analysis steps: The authors estimated nucleated cell counts from reference gene primer amplification. TCRdb's copy holds only in-frame clones and misses some; the assay was immunoSEQ multiplex PCR. V, J and clone size are those of that table, while D and trimming were read from the DNA. The sample comprises about 46,000 clones, 75% to 90% of which are singletons, and less than 8% rests with the top ten. This receptor was obtained from a man between 60 and 75 years old with active COVID-19. Sequencing input: peripheral blood. V gene TRBV5-6 combines with J gene TRBJ2-3; 9 bases are shared with TRBD1. DNA for the CDR3: TGTGCCAGCAGCTCTGGGACAGGGTGGGCAGATACGCAGTATTTT. Translated: CASSSGTGWADTQYF.